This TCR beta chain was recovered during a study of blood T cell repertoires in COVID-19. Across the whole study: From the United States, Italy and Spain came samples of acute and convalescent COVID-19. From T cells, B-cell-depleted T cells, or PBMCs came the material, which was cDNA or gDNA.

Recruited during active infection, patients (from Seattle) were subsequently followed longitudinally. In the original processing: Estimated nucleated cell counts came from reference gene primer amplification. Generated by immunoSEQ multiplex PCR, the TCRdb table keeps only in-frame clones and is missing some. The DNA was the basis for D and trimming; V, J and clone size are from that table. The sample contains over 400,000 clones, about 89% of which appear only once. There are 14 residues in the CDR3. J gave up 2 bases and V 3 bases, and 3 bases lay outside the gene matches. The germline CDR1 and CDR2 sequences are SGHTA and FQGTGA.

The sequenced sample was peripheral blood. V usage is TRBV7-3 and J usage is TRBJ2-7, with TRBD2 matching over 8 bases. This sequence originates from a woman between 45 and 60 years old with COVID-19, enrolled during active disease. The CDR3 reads CASSFAGGPYEQYF. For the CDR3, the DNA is TGTGCCAGCAGCTTTGCGGGGGGACCCTACGAGCAGTACTTC.